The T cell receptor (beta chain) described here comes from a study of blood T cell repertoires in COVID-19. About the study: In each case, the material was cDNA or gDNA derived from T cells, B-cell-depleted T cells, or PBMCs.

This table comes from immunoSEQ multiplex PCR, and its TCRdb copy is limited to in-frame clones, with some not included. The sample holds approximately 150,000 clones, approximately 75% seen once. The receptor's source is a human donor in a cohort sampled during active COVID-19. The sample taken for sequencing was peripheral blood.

The CDR3 bases are TGTGCCAGCAGCTTGGGGACTAGCGGGGGGGGCCAGTTCTTC. As protein: CASSLGTSGGGQFF. This rearrangement joins TRBV11-3 to TRBJ2-1, with 16 bases matching TRBD2. Germline V gene lookup returns CDR1 SGHNT and CDR2 YENEEA. The CDR3 covers 14 residues. V shed 3 bases, J shed 13 bases, and the junction held 3 bases outside the gene matches.